This TCR beta chain emerged from a study of T cell changes during pregnancy in multiple sclerosis. The germline gives CDR1 LGHNA, CDR2 YSLEER. CDR3 size: 17 residues. V lost 0 bases and J lost 2; bases outside the gene matches: 7. Generated by immunoSEQ multiplex PCR, the TCRdb table keeps only in-frame clones and is missing some. The repertoire has tens of thousands of clones, approximately 92% of them found once; the top ten carry around 1%. Sample: peripheral blood, taken after pregnancy. V is TRBV4-3 and J is TRBJ2-3; 8 positions agree with TRBD2. The sequence was obtained from a female donor with multiple sclerosis, enrolled in a pregnancy study. CDR3: CASSQEGTSYPTDTQYF. CDR3 bases: TGCGCCAGCAGCCAAGAAGGGACTAGTTACCCCACAGATACGCAGTATTTT.